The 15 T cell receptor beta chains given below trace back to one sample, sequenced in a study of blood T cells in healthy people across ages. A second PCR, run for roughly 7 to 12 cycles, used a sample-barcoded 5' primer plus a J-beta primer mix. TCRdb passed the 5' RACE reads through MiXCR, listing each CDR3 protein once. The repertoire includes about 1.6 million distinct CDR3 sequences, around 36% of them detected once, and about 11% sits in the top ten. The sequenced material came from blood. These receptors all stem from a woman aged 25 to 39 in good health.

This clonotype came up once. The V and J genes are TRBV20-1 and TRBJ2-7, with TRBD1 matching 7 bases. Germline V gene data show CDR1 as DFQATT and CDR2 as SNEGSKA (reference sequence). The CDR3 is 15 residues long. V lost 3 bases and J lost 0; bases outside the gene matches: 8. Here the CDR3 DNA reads TGCAGTGCTAGTGCCCCCAGGGGGTCCTCCTACGAGCAGTACTTC. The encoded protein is CSASAPRGSSYEQYF.

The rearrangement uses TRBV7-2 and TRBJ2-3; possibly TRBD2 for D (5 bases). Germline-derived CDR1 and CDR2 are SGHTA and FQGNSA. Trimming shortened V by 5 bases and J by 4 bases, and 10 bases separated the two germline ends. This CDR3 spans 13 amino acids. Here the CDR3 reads CTSSILSADTQYF. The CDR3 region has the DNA TGTACCAGCAGCATCCTTAGCGCAGATACGCAGTATTTT.

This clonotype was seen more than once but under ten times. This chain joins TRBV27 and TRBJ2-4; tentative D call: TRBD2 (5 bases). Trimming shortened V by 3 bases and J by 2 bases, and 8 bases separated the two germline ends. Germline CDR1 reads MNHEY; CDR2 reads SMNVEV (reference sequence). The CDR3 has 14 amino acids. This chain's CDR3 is CASSLREPKNIQYF. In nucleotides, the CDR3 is TGTGCCAGCAGTTTGAGGGAGCCCAAAAACATTCAGTACTTC.

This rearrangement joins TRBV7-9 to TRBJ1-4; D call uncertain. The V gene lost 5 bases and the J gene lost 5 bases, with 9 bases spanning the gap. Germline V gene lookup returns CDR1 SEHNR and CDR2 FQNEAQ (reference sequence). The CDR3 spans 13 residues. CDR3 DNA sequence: TGTGCCAGCAGCCCGCCACCGAATGAAAAACTGTTTTTT. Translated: CASSPPPNEKLFF.

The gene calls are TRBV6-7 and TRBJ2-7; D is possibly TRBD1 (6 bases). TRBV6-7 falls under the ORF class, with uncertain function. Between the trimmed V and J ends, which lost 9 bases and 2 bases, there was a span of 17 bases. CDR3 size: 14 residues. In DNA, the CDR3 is TGTGCCAGTGGAACAGGGAAATGGGCCTACGAGCAGTACTTC. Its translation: CASGTGKWAYEQYF.

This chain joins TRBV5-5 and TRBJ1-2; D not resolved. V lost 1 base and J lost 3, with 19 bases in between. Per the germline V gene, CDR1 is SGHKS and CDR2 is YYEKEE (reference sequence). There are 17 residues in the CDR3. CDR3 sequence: CASSLKERPQKYYGYTF. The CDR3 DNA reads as TGTGCCAGCAGCTTGAAGGAAAGACCACAAAAGTACTATGGCTACACCTTC.

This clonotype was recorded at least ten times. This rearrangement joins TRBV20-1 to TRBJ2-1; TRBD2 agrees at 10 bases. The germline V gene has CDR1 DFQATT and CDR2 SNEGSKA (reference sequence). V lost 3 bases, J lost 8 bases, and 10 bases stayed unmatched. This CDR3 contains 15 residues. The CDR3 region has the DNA TGCAGTGCTAGGTCTAGCGGGGGTGTTGGGGATGAGCAGTTCTTC. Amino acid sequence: CSARSSGGVGDEQFF.

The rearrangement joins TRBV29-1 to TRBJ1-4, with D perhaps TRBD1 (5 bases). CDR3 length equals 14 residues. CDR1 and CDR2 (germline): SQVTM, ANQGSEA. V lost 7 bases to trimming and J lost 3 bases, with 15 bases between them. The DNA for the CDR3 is TGCAGCGCCGGTGGACACCCTGCTAATGAAAAACTGTTTTTT. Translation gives CSAGGHPANEKLFF.

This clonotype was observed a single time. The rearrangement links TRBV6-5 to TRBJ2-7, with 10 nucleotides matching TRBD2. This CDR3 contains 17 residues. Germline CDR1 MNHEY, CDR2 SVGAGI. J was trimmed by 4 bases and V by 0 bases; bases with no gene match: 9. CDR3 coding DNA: TGTGCCAGCAGTTACTCGGCTAGCGGGAGTACCCTTTACGAGCAGTACTTC. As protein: CASSYSASGSTLYEQYF.

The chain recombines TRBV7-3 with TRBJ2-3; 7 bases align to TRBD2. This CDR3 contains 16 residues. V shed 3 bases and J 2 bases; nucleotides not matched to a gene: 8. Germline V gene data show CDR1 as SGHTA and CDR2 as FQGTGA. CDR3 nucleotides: TGTGCCAGCAGCTTTGGGCGGGGGAGCACCACAGATACGCAGTATTTT. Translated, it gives CASSFGRGSTTDTQYF.

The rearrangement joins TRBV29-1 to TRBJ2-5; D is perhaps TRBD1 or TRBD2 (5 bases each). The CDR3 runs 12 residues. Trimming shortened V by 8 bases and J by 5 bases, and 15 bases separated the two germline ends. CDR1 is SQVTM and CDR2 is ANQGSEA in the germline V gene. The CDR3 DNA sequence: TGCAGCTCAGGGTCGGGAAAGGAGACCCAGTACTTC. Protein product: CSSGSGKETQYF.

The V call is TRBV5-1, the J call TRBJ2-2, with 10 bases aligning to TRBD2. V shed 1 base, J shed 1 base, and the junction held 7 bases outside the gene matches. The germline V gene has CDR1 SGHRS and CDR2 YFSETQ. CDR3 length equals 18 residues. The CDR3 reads CASSLFPTSGLNTGELFF. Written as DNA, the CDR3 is TGCGCCAGCAGCTTGTTCCCGACTAGCGGGTTGAACACCGGGGAGCTGTTTTTT.

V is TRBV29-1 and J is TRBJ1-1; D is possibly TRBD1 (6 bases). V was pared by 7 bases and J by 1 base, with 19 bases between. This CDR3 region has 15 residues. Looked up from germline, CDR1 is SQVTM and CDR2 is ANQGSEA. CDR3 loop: CSALGQRSGNTEAFF. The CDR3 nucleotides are TGCAGCGCCTTAGGACAGAGAAGCGGGAACACTGAAGCTTTCTTT.

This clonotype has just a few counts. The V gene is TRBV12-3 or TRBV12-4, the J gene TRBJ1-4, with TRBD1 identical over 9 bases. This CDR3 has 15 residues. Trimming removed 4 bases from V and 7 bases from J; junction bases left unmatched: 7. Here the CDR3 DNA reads TGTGCCAGCAGTTCAACGGGACAGGGAGGTGAAAAACTGTTTTTT. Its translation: CASSSTGQGGEKLFF.

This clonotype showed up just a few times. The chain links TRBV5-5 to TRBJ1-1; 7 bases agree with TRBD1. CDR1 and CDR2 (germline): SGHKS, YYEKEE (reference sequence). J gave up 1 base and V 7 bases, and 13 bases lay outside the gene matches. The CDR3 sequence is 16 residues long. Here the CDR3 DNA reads TGTGCCAGCTATAAGGGGGTGGACAGGCCGAACACTGAAGCTTTCTTT. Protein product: CASYKGVDRPNTEAFF.